This entry features one T cell receptor (beta chain) sequence. What it recognizes is unknown. The data derive from a study of T cell responses to AZD1222 COVID-19 vaccine. General study points: The sample set comprised mostly white British donors with more females, and clonal diversity was possibly underestimated. Repertoire sampling happened only post peak T cell response.

Sequencing used immunoSEQ multiplex PCR; TCRdb keeps in-frame clones, though not all of them. The table lists approximately 84,000 clones, more than 80% of them singletons. Per germline, CDR1 MNHEY and CDR2 SMNVEV (reference sequence). The CDR3 covers 15 residues. V gave up 3 bases and J gave up 7 bases, with 18 bases separating them. This specimen was peripheral blood, taken on day 0 of AZD1222 vaccination. The V gene is TRBV27, the J gene TRBJ1-2; D possibly corresponds to TRBD1 (6 bases). The TCR originated in an adult in good health. The CDR3 spells CASSLNRYREGGYTF. In nucleotides, the CDR3 is TGTGCCAGCAGTTTGAATCGGTACAGGGAGGGTGGCTACACCTTC.